The rows below give T cell receptor beta chains drawn from one sample of a study of cytomegalovirus exposure and HLA in healthy donors. Here immunoSEQ multiplex PCR was the method, and the copy in TCRdb shows in-frame clones only, minus some. The data hold around 100,000 clones, with around three quarters observed a single time. The sequenced material came from PBMCs. The receptor source for this set is a woman in her 30s in good health and CMV-seronegative. Both conserved end residues are part of each CDR3. A D gene is named only where the DNA matches it firmly.

v_gene,d_gene,CDR3aa
TRBV5-6,.,CASSLAGFPNEQFF
TRBV5-1,TRBD1,CASSPWTGQVNTEAFF
TRBV5-1,TRBD2,CASSSGTSGGETQYF
TRBV27,.,CASSLVGSTEAFF
TRBV4-2,TRBD2,CASSQGTSGSITYEQYF
TRBV30,.,CAWSDRRTGRVEKLFF
TRBV6-5,.,CASSYFREGYTEAFF
TRBV9,TRBD1,CASSDGTVNEKLFF
TRBV6-1,.,CASSDMGSVYGYTF
TRBV6-5,.,CASSPTYNEQFF
TRBV6-4,TRBD2,CASSDSTSGDTGELFF
TRBV18,.,CASSPSGGEKLFF
TRBV20-1,TRBD1,CSVQGERAFF
TRBV18,TRBD2,CASSVGLSKNIQYF
TRBV5-1,.,CASRGPQANTEAFF
TRBV19,.,CASSIAGDQPQHF
TRBV30,.,CACGPRWEAFF
TRBV29-1,.,CSADIGTSNTGELFF
TRBV5-4,.,CASSFFQSNQPQHF
TRBV7-9,TRBD1,CATDRGFNTGELFF
TRBV30,.,CAWSVRGGTEAFF
TRBV27,TRBD1,CASSSGTGPEAFF
TRBV29-1,TRBD1,CSVLGAQGAILGDTEAFF